This T cell receptor (beta chain) was identified in a study of blood T cell repertoires in COVID-19. For the study at large: PBMCs, B-cell-depleted T cells, or T cells were the source of the cDNA or gDNA that made up the material.

CDR3 length: 15 amino acids. Germline CDR1 and CDR2: SGDLS and YYNGEE. The V and J ends lost 0 bases and 4 bases respectively, with 11 bases between them. The table came from immunoSEQ multiplex PCR; TCRdb's copy has only in-frame clones and leaves some out. The table records over 350,000 clones, 70% to 90% of them present only once. Enrollees, roughly 18 to 90 years old, lived in approximately 25 US areas. Each participant's cohort was designated according to participant-reported clinical history. The sample comprised PBMCs or T cells enriched from blood (not recorded which). The J gene is TRBJ2-4, the V gene TRBV9; D perhaps matches TRBD2 (5 bases). The origin of this receptor is a woman between 18 and 29 years old with acute COVID-19. CDR3 nucleotides: TGTGCCAGCAGCGTAGGAAATCGAGGGAAAAACATTCAGTACTTC. It specifies CASSVGNRGKNIQYF.